This T cell receptor beta chain derives from a study of control samples from healthy donors and cancer patients. The data were produced by immunoSEQ multiplex PCR, yet TCRdb's version contains in-frame clones alone and is incomplete. Among roughly 160,000 clones listed, nearly 96% were seen once. Trimming removed 0 bases at V and 6 bases at J, with 7 bases between. CDR3 length: 13 amino acids. The germline V gene has CDR1 KGHSY and CDR2 FQNENV. This TCR was recovered from a woman aged 30 to 39 in good health. What was sequenced was blood. The V and J genes are TRBV16 and TRBJ2-3; D is ambiguous. In nucleotides, the CDR3 is TGTGCCAGCAGCCAATCCAGCGCTGATACGCAGTATTTT. Amino acid sequence: CASSQSSADTQYF. Filled out from reference TRBV16 and TRBJ2-3, the complete variable domain reads GEEVAQTPKHLVRGEGQKAKLYCAPIKGHSYVFWYQQVLKNEFKFLISFQNENVFDETGMPKERFSAKCLPNSPCSLEIQATKLEDSAVYFCASSQSSADTQYFGPGTRLTVL.